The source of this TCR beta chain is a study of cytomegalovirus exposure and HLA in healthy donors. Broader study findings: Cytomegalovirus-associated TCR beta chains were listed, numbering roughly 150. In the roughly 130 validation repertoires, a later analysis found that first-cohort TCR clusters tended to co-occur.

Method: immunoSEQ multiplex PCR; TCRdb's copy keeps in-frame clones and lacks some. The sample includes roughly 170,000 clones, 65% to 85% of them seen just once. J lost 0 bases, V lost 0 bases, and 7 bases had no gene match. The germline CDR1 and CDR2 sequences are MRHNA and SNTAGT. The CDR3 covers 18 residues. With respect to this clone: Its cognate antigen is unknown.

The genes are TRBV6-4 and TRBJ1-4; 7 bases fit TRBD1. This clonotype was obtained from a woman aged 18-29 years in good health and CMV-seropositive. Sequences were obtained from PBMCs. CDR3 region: CASSDSRGRHATNEKLFF. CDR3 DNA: TGTGCCAGCAGTGACTCGAGGGGGCGGCACGCAACTAATGAAAAACTGTTTTTT.